Listed below are T cell receptor delta chains from one sample, sequenced in a study of gamma-delta chains in newborns, infants, children. TCRdb re-processed the reads via CATT. This sample has about 9,200 delta-chain clones; approximately 24% occur once, and the top ten carry approximately 4.8%. Sequencing was performed on blood. These receptors were obtained from a child who was a newborn, infant or young child, either healthy, febrile or measles-vaccinated (not recorded which). Both conserved end residues are part of each CDR3. Fields, in order: clone size, J gene, D gene, V gene, CDR3 length, CDR3 DNA, CDR3 protein. The D gene is left open where the match is weak. Only part of the rows carry a size: once, few, many, or a class if the clone is expanded.

NA	TRDJ3	TRDD3	TRDV2	22	TGTGCCTGTGACACCTGGCAACTGGGGGATACGCGAGACCGGTGGGACACCCGACAGATGTTTTTC	CACDTWQLGDTRDRWDTRQMFF
NA	TRDJ1	TRDD3	TRDV1	20	TGTGCTCTTGGGGACAAGATACTACGACCGTGGGGGGGATACGCCGATAAACTCATCTTT	CALGDKILRPWGGYADKLIF
NA	TRDJ1	TRDD3	TRDV1	21	TGTGCTCTTGGGGAGGGGACTTCCTGCGAGGACATGGGGGATACGCCCGATAAACTCATCTTT	CALGEGTSCEDMGDTPDKLIF
NA	TRDJ1	TRDD3	TRDV2	20	TGTGCCTGTGAGAGCATGTCCCCAACTGGGGGACTCGTTTGCACCGATAAACTCATCTTT	CACESMSPTGGLVCTDKLIF
NA	TRDJ1	NA	TRDV1	16	TGTGCTCTTGGGGAACTCCCCTTTCTGTACACCGATAAACTCATCTTT	CALGELPFLYTDKLIF
medium-sized	TRDJ1	TRDD3	TRDV2	17	TGTGCCTGTGACACCTTACTGGGGATAAAGGGGACCGATAAACTCATCTTT	CACDTLLGIKGTDKLIF
large	TRDJ2	NA	TRDV2	18	TGTGCCTGTGACCCTCTGGGGATGAAAGGGAGTTTGACAGCACAACTCTTCTTT	CACDPLGMKGSLTAQLFF
NA	TRDJ3	TRDD3	TRDV2	20	TGTGCCTGTGACCGAGTACTGGGGGACTCTCTCTCCTGGGACACCCGACAGATGTTTTTC	CACDRVLGDSLSWDTRQMFF
few	TRDJ1	TRDD3	TRDV2	19	TGTGCCTGTAACTCCTTGGGGCTGGGGGATACAGAGGGCACCGATAAACTCATCTTT	CACNSLGLGDTEGTDKLIF
few	TRDJ1	TRDD3	TRDV3	24	TGTGCTTACCTACTAAGCAACGGGGGACCGCTCCCCTGGGGGATACGAGGAAGTGCCGATAAACTCATCTTT	CAYLLSNGGPLPWGIRGSADKLIF
few	TRDJ1	TRDD3	TRDV2	17	TGTGCCTGTGACCCCTTACTGGGGGATAAAAAGACCGATAAACTCATCTTT	CACDPLLGDKKTDKLIF
few	TRDJ1	TRDD3	TRDV2	20	TGTGCCTGTGACACCTTGCCACTGGGGACAAGGGCCATTTACACTGATAAACTCATCTTT	CACDTLPLGTRAIYTDKLIF
medium-sized	TRDJ1	TRDD3	TRDV2	15	TGTGCCTGTGACACCCTGGGGGAATCCACCGATAAACTCATCTTT	CACDTLGESTDKLIF
few	TRDJ2	NA	TRDV2	20	TGTGCCTGTGACTCCATACCACTCGGGGGGAATACTGAGGTGACAGCACAACTCTTCTTT	CACDSIPLGGNTEVTAQLFF
NA	TRDJ1	TRDD3	TRDV1	21	TGTGCTCTGACCCGTTTAGGCTTCTTGTACTGGGGGATACCGAGTACCGATAAACTCATCTTT	CALTRLGFLYWGIPSTDKLIF
few	TRDJ3	TRDD3	TRDV2	22	TGTGCCTGTGACCCCGTACTGGGGGGGACCTCAAGTAGCTCCTGGGACACCCGACAGATGTTTTTC	CACDPVLGGTSSSSWDTRQMFF
few	TRDJ2	NA	TRDV2	14	TGTGCCTGTGACACCTGGTGGATGACAGCACAACTCTTCTTT	CACDTWWMTAQLFF
few	TRDJ1	TRDD3	TRDV2	20	TGTGCCTGTGACCCCTTACTGGGGGATTACAGGAGGGCTTACACCGATAAACTCATCTTT	CACDPLLGDYRRAYTDKLIF
few	TRDJ3	NA	TRDV2	18	TGTGCCTGTGACACTGGGGGGTCCAGCTCCTGGGACACCCGACAGATGTTTTTC	CACDTGGSSSWDTRQMFF
once	TRDJ3	NA	TRDV2	19	TGTGCCTGTGACACAGTGGGGCCTACTAGCTCCTGGGACACCCGACAGATGTTTTTC	CACDTVGPTSSWDTRQMFF
few	TRDJ1	TRDD3	TRDV2	18	TGTGCCTGTGACCTACTGGGGGACGCTCGATTGTACACCGATAAACTCATCTTT	CACDLLGDARLYTDKLIF
NA	TRDJ3	NA	TRDV2	19	TGTGCCCGTGACACCGGAGTTTTCAGGGGCTCCTGGGACACCCGACAGATGTTTTTC	CARDTGVFRGSWDTRQMFF
NA	TRDJ1	NA	TRDV2	17	TGTGCCTGTGACACCGTGTCCCCCCGAAGCCCGGAAAATAAACTCATCTTT	CACDTVSPRSPENKLIF
NA	TRDJ2	NA	TRDV2	15	TGTGCCTGTGACCCCTGGGAGCCGAAGACAGCACAACTCTTCTTT	CACDPWEPKTAQLFF
few	TRDJ3	TRDD3	TRDV2	19	TGTGCCTGTGACAAAACTGGGGGATATCCGTCCTGGGACACCCGACAGGTGTTTTTC	CACDKTGGYPSWDTRQVFF